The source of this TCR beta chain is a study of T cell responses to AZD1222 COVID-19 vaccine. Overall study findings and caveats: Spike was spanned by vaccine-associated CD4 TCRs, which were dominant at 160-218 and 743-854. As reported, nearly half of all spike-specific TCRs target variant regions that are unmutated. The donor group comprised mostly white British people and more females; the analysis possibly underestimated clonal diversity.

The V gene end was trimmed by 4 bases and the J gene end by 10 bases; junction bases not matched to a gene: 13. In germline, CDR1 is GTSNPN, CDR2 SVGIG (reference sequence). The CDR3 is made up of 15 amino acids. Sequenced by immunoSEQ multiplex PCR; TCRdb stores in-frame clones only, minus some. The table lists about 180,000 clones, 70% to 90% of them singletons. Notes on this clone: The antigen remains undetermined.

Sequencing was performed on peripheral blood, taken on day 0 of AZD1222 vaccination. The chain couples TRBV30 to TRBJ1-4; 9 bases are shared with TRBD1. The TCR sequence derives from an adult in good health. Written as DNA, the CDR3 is TGTGCCTGGACTTCACCCCGGGACAGGGTGGGAAAACTGTTTTTT. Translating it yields CAWTSPRDRVGKLFF.